This T cell receptor (beta chain) was documented in a study of blood T cell repertoires in COVID-19. This CDR3 spans 14 amino acids. The germline V and J ends were trimmed by 4 bases and 1 base, with 9 bases remaining between them. CDR1 PRHDT and CDR2 FYEKMQ come from the germline V gene (reference sequence). This table comes from immunoSEQ multiplex PCR, and its TCRdb copy is limited to in-frame clones, with some not included. Of about 65,000 clones listed, about 93% are singletons. This clonotype originated in a man in his 70s with active COVID-19. The chain combines TRBV13 with TRBJ2-3; D is uncertain. Sequenced input: peripheral blood. The chain's CDR3 is CASSSTTGTDTQYF. CDR3 sequence (DNA): TGTGCCAGCAGCTCAACAACCGGCACAGATACGCAGTATTTT.